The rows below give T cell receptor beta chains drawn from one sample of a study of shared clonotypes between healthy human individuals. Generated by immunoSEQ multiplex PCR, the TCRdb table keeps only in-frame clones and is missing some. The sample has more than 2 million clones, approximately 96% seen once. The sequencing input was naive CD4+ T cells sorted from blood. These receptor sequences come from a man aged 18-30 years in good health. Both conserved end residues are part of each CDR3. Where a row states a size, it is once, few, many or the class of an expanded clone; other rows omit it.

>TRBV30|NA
CAWSVGQTQETQYF
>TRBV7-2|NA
CASIMLGNLGNEQYF
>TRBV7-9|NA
CASSNSTAPTETQYF
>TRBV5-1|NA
CASSSSAIMNTEAFF
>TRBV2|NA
CASSAWLWEQYF
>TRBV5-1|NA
CASSLDRWYTEAFF
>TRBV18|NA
CASSPSAGSYNEQFF
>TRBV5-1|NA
CASSLGQGGGYTF
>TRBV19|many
CASSPRASKGPGEKLFF
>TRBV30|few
CAWTLGAGDFYEQYF
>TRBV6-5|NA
CASSYSSSGFYEQYF
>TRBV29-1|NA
CSVEVAYDGYTF
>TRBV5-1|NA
CASSFLDRGYEQYF
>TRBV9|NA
CASSARGPQDEQFF
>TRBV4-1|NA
CASSQGAQGELSGNTIYF
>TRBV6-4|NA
CASSIPWTPENTGELFF
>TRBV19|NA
CASSIPGIYGYTF
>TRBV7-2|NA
CASSLAGEDQPQHF
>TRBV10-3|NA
CAISAGQETQYF
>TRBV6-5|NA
CASSYSRDGEQYF
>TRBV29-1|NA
CSGSGGAEQYF
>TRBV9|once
CASSPRPPTSGINYEQYF
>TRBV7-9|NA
CASSPSVAHYGYTF
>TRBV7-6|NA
CASSSSGGEQYF
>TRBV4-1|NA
CASSQDVPRSQQPQHF
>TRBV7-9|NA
CASSLSGTGAFGAFF
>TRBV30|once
CAWSAGASPLHF
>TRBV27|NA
CASSPRVQETQYF